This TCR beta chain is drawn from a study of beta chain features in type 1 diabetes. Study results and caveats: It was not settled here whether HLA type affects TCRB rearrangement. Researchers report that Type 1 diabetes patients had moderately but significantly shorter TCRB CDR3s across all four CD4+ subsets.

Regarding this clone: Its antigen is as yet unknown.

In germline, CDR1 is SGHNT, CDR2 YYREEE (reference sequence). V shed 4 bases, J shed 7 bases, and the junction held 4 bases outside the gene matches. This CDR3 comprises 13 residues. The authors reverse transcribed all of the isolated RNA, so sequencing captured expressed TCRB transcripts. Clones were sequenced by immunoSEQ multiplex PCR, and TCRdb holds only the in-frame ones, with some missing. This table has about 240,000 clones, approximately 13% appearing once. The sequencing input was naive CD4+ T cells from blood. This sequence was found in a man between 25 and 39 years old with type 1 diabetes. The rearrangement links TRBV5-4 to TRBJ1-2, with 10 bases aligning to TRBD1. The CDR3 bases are TGTGCCAGCAGCCGGACAGGGGGAATTGGCTACACCTTC. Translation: CASSRTGGIGYTF.